Shown below are 29 T cell receptor beta chains from a single sample sequenced in a study of CD8+ T cells in alopecia areata. cDNA prepared by RNA extraction and subsequent reverse transcription served as the template for sequencing. Sequenced by immunoSEQ multiplex PCR; TCRdb stores in-frame clones only, minus some. The table has fewer than 250,000 clones, around 56% seen once. Indicated treatment: oral pan-JAK inhibitor, 5-10 mg twice daily. The sequenced sample was CD4+ T cells sorted from blood, obtained at week 4, from a patient treated with tofacitinib. The receptors were sampled from a human donor with alopecia areata.

The CDR3 DNA reads TGTGCCAGCAGCATCGAGCGGGAGAGTGAGCAGTTCTTC. Protein sequence: CASSIERESEQFF. This rearrangement joins TRBV7-2 to TRBJ2-1, with 8 bases lining up with TRBD2. CDR1 SGHTA and CDR2 FQGNSA come from the germline V gene. V shed 5 bases and J 9 bases; nucleotides not matched to a gene: 6. The CDR3 covers 13 residues.

This clone was observed a single time. The chain is built from TRBV29-1 and TRBJ2-5, with D maybe TRBD2 (6 bases). The germline V gene has CDR1 SQVTM and CDR2 ANQGSEA. The CDR3 spans 14 residues. V was clipped by 3 bases and J by 5 bases, with 16 bases between them. The CDR3 is CSVDGPGAGETQYF. CDR3 in DNA: TGCAGCGTTGATGGGCCGGGAGCTGGGGAGACCCAGTACTTC.

The V and J genes are TRBV18 and TRBJ1-2; a weak D match, TRBD1 (5 bases). The germline CDR1 and CDR2 sequences are KGHSH and LQKENI. CDR3 length: 14 residues. V was clipped by 3 bases and J by 6 bases, with 14 bases between them. Here the CDR3 DNA reads TGTGCCAGCTCACCCTTAGCCAGGGAAGATGGCTACACCTTC. Its protein is CASSPLAREDGYTF.

This clone was detected a few times. V usage is TRBV6-1 and J usage is TRBJ1-5; no firm D call. The CDR3 contains 13 residues. Germline assignment: CDR1 MNHNS and CDR2 SASEGT. Trimming shortened V by 7 bases and J by 1 base, and 8 bases separated the two germline ends. CDR3 residues: CASNRVSNQPQHF. DNA for the CDR3: TGTGCCAGCAACCGGGTAAGCAATCAGCCCCAGCATTTT.

The chain uses TRBV27 and TRBJ2-2; D gene unclear. V was clipped by 1 base and J by 7 bases, with 1 base between them. Germline-derived CDR1 and CDR2 are MNHEY and SMNVEV (reference sequence). The CDR3 contains 11 residues. The CDR3 protein is CASSLFGELFF. For the CDR3, the DNA is TGTGCCAGCAGTTTATTCGGGGAGCTGTTTTTT.

There are a few counts of this clone. The J gene is TRBJ2-5, the V gene TRBV30, with 9 bases fitting TRBD2. V lost 1 base and J lost 2; bases outside the gene matches: 2. The CDR3 has 14 residues. The germline V gene has CDR1 GTSNPN and CDR2 SVGIG (reference sequence). The CDR3 sequence is CAWSGGRAQETQYF. CDR3 bases: TGTGCCTGGAGTGGCGGGAGGGCTCAAGAGACCCAGTACTTC.

CDR3 amino acids: CASSPRWQGIGYTF. The CDR3 DNA reads as TGTGCCAGCTCACCACGGTGGCAGGGTATCGGCTACACCTTC. The chain carries TRBV18 and TRBJ1-2, with a tentative D call TRBD1 (5 bases). Trimming removed 1 base from V and 8 bases from J, with 14 bases in between. Germline values: CDR1 KGHSH, CDR2 LQKENI. CDR3 length: 14 residues.

This rearrangement joins TRBV4-1 to TRBJ2-5; TRBD2 aligns across 10 bases. The CDR3 covers 21 residues. CDR1 is MGHRA, CDR2 YSYEKL, per germline. Unmatched junction bases numbered 21, after V lost 0 bases and J lost 5 bases. The CDR3 loop reads CASSQDRGASGSLNVRETQYF. The CDR3, as DNA: TGCGCCAGCAGCCAAGATCGCGGGGCTAGCGGGAGCCTTAACGTTCGGGAGACCCAGTACTTC.

The chain recombines TRBV6-1 with TRBJ1-5, with TRBD1 matching over 7 bases. CDR3 length: 13 amino acids. Losses at the gene ends were 11 bases for V and 0 bases for J; bases not matched to a gene: 4. Germline loops: CDR1 MNHNS, CDR2 SASEGT. The CDR3 bases are TGTGCCGGCGGGACAGCTAGCAATCAGCCCCAGCATTTT. This codes for CAGGTASNQPQHF.

This rearrangement joins TRBV7-9 to TRBJ2-3, with 14 bases aligning to TRBD2. The junction had 5 bases not matched to a gene; V was cut back by 5 bases and J by 4 bases. Per germline, CDR1 SEHNR and CDR2 FQNEAQ (reference sequence). This CDR3 spans 16 amino acids. This CDR3 reads CASSPGTSGSPDTQYF. The DNA for the CDR3 is TGTGCCAGCAGCCCCGGGACTAGCGGGAGCCCAGATACGCAGTATTTT.

This clone was detected only a few times. The gene calls are TRBV29-1 and TRBJ1-4; the D gene is possibly TRBD1 (5 bases). Germline CDR1 reads SQVTM; CDR2 reads ANQGSEA. The CDR3 is made up of 13 amino acids. The V gene lost 5 bases and the J gene lost 5 bases, with 12 bases spanning the gap. CDR3 residues: CSVTGRGNEKLFF. CDR3 sequence (DNA): TGCAGCGTTACAGGACGGGGGAATGAAAAACTGTTTTTT.

This clone has only a few counts. The V and J genes are TRBV30 and TRBJ2-5, with D maybe TRBD2 (6 bases). V lost 7 bases, J lost 3 bases, and 12 bases lay in between. The CDR3 runs 12 residues. Germline CDR1 GTSNPN, CDR2 SVGIG (reference sequence). The CDR3 region is CASGDFEETQYF. The CDR3 DNA reads as TGTGCCTCCGGGGACTTCGAAGAGACCCAGTACTTC.

J is TRBJ1-4 and V is TRBV30; TRBD1 might be the D (5 bases). Trimming took off 1 base at V and 4 bases at J, with 10 bases between the two ends. Germline CDR1 GTSNPN, CDR2 SVGIG (reference sequence). This CDR3 region has 14 residues. The DNA for the CDR3 is TGTGCCTGGAGTGCAGGGAAGGATAATGAAAAACTGTTTTTT. This sequence encodes CAWSAGKDNEKLFF.

J is TRBJ2-5 and V is TRBV5-4, with 8 bases matching TRBD1. CDR3 length: 15 residues. CDR1 and CDR2 (germline): SGHNT, YYREEE (reference sequence). The junction had 6 bases not matched to a gene; V was cut back by 0 bases and J by 5 bases. CDR3 amino acids: CASSLGTGLRETQYF. The CDR3 coding sequence is TGTGCCAGCAGCTTGGGGACAGGGTTACGGGAGACCCAGTACTTC. Complete variable domain (other parts from reference TRBV5-4 and TRBJ2-5): ETGVTQSPTHLIKTRGQQVTLRCSSQSGHNTVSWYQQALGQGPQFIFQYYREEENGRGNFPPRFSGLQFPNYSSELNVNALELDDSALYLCASSLGTGLRETQYFGPGTRLLVL.

This clone has just a few counts. This chain links TRBV28 with TRBJ2-2; the D is unclear. V shed 5 bases and J shed 6 bases, with 19 bases lying between them. This CDR3 is 16 amino acids long. Per germline, CDR1 MDHEN and CDR2 SYDVKM. CDR3 sequence: CASSPAVGGGAGELFF. In DNA, the CDR3 is TGTGCCAGCAGTCCGGCGGTCGGCGGCGGCGCCGGGGAGCTGTTTTTT.

The V call is TRBV9, the J call TRBJ1-5; D not resolved. CDR3 length: 13 residues. Germline CDR1 is SGDLS and CDR2 is YYNGEE. V was clipped by 0 bases and J by 1 base, with 2 bases between them. This CDR3 is CASSVGSNQPQHF. CDR3 in DNA: TGTGCCAGCAGCGTAGGCAGCAATCAGCCCCAGCATTTT.

V usage is TRBV6-4 and J usage is TRBJ2-2; a weak D match, TRBD2 (6 bases). The germline V and J ends were trimmed by 4 bases and 6 bases, with 18 bases remaining between them. The germline V gene encodes CDR1 MRHNA and CDR2 SNTAGT. The CDR3 loop spans 16 amino acids. CDR3 protein: CASSGTGGRTPGELFF. The CDR3 DNA follows: TGTGCCAGCAGTGGTACAGGAGGGAGGACCCCCGGGGAGCTGTTTTTT.

This clone was detected only a few times. This chain joins TRBV5-5 and TRBJ2-1, with 12 nucleotides matching TRBD2. Germline V CDR1 and CDR2: SGHKS, YYEKEE (reference sequence). The ends lost 4 bases at V and 4 bases at J; junction bases unmatched: 12. The CDR3 consists of 18 residues. This CDR3 is CASSVGFILAGGYNEQFF. DNA of the CDR3: TGTGCCAGCAGCGTGGGGTTTATCCTAGCGGGAGGGTACAATGAGCAGTTCTTC.

This clone was picked up one time. This rearrangement joins TRBV15 to TRBJ2-7; D may correspond to TRBD1 or TRBD2 (5 bases each). The CDR3 covers 15 residues. V gave up 1 base and J gave up 0 bases, with 10 bases separating them. Germline V lookup: CDR1 LNHNV, CDR2 YYDKDF (reference sequence). The CDR3 DNA sequence: TGTGCCACCAGCAGAGGGGGGAGCAGCTCCTACGAGCAGTACTTC. This gives the protein CATSRGGSSSYEQYF.

J is TRBJ2-5 and V is TRBV30; D uncertain. The CDR3 contains 14 residues. Trimming removed 3 bases from V and 3 bases from J, with 14 bases in between. Germline CDR1 is GTSNPN and CDR2 is SVGIG (reference sequence). CDR3 coding DNA: TGTGCCTGGAGGATACCTGGGCGGAAAGAGACCCAGTACTTC. Amino acids: CAWRIPGRKETQYF.

V is TRBV9 and J is TRBJ2-7; tentatively, D is TRBD2 (6 bases). Deletions cut 0 bases from V and 3 bases from J, with 10 bases between. This CDR3 comprises 14 residues. Germline-derived CDR1 and CDR2 are SGDLS and YYNGEE. CDR3: CASSVGGAGYEQYF. The CDR3 DNA follows: TGTGCCAGCAGCGTAGGTGGAGCGGGCTACGAGCAGTACTTC.

This clone was seen a handful of times. CDR3 bases: TGCAGCGTTGAACTGAATAGCGGAAAGACCCAGTACTTC. It codes for CSVELNSGKTQYF. The gene calls are TRBV29-1 and TRBJ2-5, with D maybe TRBD2 (6 bases). The length of the CDR3 is 13 residues. V was pared by 2 bases and J by 6 bases, with 13 bases between. Germline loops: CDR1 SQVTM, CDR2 ANQGSEA.

The V call is TRBV15, the J call TRBJ2-4, with 9 bases that match TRBD1. V shed 5 bases and J 0 bases; nucleotides not matched to a gene: 5. Germline CDR1 reads LNHNV; CDR2 reads YYDKDF (reference sequence). The CDR3 contains 16 residues. CDR3 sequence reads: CATSGTGLKAKNIQYF. CDR3 DNA sequence: TGTGCCACCAGCGGGACAGGGCTTAAAGCCAAAAACATTCAGTACTTC. The variable domain in full, with the rest retrieved from reference TRBV15 and TRBJ2-4, is DAMVIQNPRYQVTQFGKPVTLSCSQTLNHNVMYWYQQKSSQAPKLLFHYYDKDFNNEADTPDNFQSRRPNTSFCFLDIRSPGLGDTAMYLCATSGTGLKAKNIQYFGAGTRLSVL.

V and J are TRBV29-1 and TRBJ1-2; D gene uncertain. The V and J ends lost 3 bases and 6 bases respectively, with 5 bases between them. Per germline, CDR1 SQVTM and CDR2 ANQGSEA. This CDR3 comprises 10 residues. CDR3 in DNA: TGCAGCGTTGACACGAATGGCTACACCTTC. Encoded protein: CSVDTNGYTF.

CDR3 sequence (DNA): TGTGCCCAGGGGGGGGACAGTAATGAAAAACTGTTTTTT. Amino acid sequence: CAQGGDSNEKLFF. This rearrangement joins TRBV30 to TRBJ1-4; 7 nucleotides agree with TRBD1. The CDR3 loop spans 13 amino acids. The V segment lost 8 bases and the J segment 4 bases; nucleotides outside the gene matches: 7. CDR1 GTSNPN and CDR2 SVGIG come from the germline V gene (reference sequence).

The chain uses TRBV30 and TRBJ1-2; 7 positions match TRBD1. Germline values: CDR1 GTSNPN, CDR2 SVGIG (reference sequence). The CDR3 spans 13 residues. J gave up 4 bases and V 5 bases, and 7 bases lay outside the gene matches. This CDR3 is CAWGTETFYGYTF. The CDR3 coding sequence is TGTGCCTGGGGGACAGAGACTTTCTATGGCTACACCTTC.

This chain joins TRBV20-1 and TRBJ1-2; 9 bases are a match to TRBD1. The CDR3 length is 11 residues. Germline loops: CDR1 DFQATT, CDR2 SNEGSKA (reference sequence). J was trimmed by 13 bases and V by 6 bases; bases with no gene match: 9. The CDR3, as DNA: TGCAGTGCCGAAACCGGGACAGGGTTCACCTTC. It codes for CSAETGTGFTF.

This clone was found a few times. The CDR3 DNA reads TGCGCCAGCAGCTTGGCCGGCTACGGAAACACCATATATTTT. Translated, it gives CASSLAGYGNTIYF. This chain links TRBV5-1 with TRBJ1-3; D remains ambiguous. Per germline, CDR1 SGHRS and CDR2 YFSETQ. The CDR3 has 14 residues. V was cut by 0 bases and J by 4 bases, with 8 bases left in between.

This chain links TRBV5-1 with TRBJ2-1, with TRBD2 matching 14 bases. This CDR3 comprises 16 residues. The J segment lost 8 bases and the V segment lost 4 bases, leaving 8 bases of the junction unmatched. Per germline, CDR1 SGHRS and CDR2 YFSETQ. The DNA for the CDR3 is TGCGCCAGCAGCCTCGGGACTAGCGGGAGTAAGGATGAGCAGTTCTTC. Translated, it gives CASSLGTSGSKDEQFF.